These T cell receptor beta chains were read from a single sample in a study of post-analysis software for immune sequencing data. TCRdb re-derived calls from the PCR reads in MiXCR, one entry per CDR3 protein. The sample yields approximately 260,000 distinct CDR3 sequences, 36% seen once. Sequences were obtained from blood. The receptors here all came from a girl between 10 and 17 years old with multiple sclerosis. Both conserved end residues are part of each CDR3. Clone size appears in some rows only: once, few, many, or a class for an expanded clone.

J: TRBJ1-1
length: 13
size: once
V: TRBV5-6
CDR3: CASSFGDPGRAFF

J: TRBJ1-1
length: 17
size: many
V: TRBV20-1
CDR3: CSATIPTGGLMNTEAFF

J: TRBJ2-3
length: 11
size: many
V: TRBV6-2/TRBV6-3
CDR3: CATRVARTQYF

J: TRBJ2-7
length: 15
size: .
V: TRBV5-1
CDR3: CASSLDRGPPNEQYF

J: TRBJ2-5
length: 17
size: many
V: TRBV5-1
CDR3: CASSFRGNKAGEETQYF

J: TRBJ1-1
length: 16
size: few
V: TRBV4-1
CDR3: CASSQVVQGGVTEAFF

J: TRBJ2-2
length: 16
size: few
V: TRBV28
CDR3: CASSLQRWANTGELFF

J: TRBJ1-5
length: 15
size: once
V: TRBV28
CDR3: CAGSLLQGRNQPQHF

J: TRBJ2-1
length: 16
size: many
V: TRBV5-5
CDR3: CASSRRADSSYNEQFF

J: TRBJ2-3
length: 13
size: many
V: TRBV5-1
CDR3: CASSLDPTDTQYF

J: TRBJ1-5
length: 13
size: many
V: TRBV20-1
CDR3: CSARSEGIRVQHF

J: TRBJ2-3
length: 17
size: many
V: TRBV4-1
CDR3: CASSFFVPGQPPDTQYF

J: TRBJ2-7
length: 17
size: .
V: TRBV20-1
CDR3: CSAGRWEVSGSSYEQYF

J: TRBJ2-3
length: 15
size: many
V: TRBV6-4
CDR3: CAGSETSGNTDTQYF

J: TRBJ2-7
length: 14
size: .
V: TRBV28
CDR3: CASSPGQGQYEQYF

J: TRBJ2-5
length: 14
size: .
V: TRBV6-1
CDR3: CASRWESHQETQYF

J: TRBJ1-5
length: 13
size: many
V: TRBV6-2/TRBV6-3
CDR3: CASAGMGNQPQHF

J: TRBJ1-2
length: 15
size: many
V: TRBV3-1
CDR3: CASSHPGQGVYGYTF

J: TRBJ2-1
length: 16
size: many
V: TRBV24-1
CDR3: CATSDLETNSRGEQFF

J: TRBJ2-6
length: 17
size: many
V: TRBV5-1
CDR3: CASSFGTGVPGANVLTF

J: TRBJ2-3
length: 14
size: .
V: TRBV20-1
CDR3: CSARGGSTTDTQYF

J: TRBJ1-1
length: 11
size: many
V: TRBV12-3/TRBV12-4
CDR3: CASSALTEAFF

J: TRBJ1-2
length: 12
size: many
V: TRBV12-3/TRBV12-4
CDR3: CASSLPGYGYTF

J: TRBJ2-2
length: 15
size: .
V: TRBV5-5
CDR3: CASSLSSGDTGELFF

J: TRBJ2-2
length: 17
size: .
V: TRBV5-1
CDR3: CASSLALGRGQTGELFF

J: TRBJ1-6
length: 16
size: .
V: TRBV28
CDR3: CASSLQGESYNSPLHF

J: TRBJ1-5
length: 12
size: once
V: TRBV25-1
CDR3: CASSDIGKTQHF

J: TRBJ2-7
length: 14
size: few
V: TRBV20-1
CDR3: CSAGETGIEYEQYF

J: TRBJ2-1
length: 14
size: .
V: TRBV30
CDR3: CAWSTGLAGAEQFF

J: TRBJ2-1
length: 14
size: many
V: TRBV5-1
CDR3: CASSLTDSYNEQFF

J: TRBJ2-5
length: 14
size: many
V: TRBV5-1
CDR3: CASSLAEPEETQYF

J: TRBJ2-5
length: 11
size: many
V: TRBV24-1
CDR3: CATSDAQTQYF

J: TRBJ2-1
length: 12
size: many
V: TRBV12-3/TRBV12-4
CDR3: CASVLQGHEQFF

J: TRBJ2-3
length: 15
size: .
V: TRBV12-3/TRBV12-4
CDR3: CASVWGGGSTDTQYF

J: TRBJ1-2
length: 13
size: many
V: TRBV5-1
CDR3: CASSLRGDYGYTF

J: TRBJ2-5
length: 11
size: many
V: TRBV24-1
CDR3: CATSDLGGQYF

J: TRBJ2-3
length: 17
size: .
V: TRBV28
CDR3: CASSSPTSGRAVDTQYF

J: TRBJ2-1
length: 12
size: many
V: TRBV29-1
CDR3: CSVVGQGNEQFF

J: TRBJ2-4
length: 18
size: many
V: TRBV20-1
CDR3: CSANPSGGAFRGKNIQYF

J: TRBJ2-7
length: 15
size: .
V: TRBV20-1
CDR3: CSARDQGAQTYEQYF

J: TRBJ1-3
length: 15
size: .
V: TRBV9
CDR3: CASSIGQVLGNTIYF

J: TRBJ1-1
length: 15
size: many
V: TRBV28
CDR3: CASSESWTGETEAFF

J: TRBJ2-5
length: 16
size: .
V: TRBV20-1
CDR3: CSARDLKGLAWETQYF

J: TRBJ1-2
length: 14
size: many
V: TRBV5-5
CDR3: CASSLDRVNYGYTF

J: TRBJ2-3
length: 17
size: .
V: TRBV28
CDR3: CASSFISGQGGTDTQYF

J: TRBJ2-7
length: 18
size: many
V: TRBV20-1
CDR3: CSASRYQGALPPYYEQYF

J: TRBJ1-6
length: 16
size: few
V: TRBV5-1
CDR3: CASSSGTGGSNSPLHF

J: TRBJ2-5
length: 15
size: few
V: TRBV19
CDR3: CASSMEWEPQETQYF

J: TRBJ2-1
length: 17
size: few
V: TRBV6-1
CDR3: CAGSAVRTSINYNEQFF

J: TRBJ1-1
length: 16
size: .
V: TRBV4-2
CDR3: CASSQGRQGAPTEAFF

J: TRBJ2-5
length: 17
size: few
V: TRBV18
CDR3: CASSPSLTSGREHEQYF